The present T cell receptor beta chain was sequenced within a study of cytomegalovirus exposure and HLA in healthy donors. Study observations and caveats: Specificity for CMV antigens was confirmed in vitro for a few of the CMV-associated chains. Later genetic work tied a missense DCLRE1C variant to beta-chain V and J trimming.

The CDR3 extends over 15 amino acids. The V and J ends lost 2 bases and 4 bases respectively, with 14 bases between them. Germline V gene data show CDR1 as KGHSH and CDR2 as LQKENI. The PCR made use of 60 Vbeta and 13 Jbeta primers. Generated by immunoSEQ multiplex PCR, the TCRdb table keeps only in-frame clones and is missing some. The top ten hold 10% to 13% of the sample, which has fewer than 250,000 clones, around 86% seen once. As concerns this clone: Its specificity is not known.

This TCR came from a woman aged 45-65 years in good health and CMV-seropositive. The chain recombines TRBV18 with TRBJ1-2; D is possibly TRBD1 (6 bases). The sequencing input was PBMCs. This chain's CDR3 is CASSPTPGGGYGYTF. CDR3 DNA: TGTGCCAGCTCACCAACCCCGGGGGGCGGCTATGGCTACACCTTC.